This TCR beta chain was sequenced during a study of shared clonotypes between healthy human individuals (dated by TCRdb to 2018 to 2021). About the study as a whole: The cohort comprised a couple of women and a few men aged 18 to 49 years. For each donor, CD4 naive and CD4 memory were each run on three plates, CD8 naive on two plates, and CD8 memory on one plate. To estimate repertoire size and how much clonotype sharing occurs between individuals, the study deeply sequenced the blood TCR repertoires of several healthy adults. Libraries were prepared and TCR repertoires were sequenced by different laboratories using diverse techniques, in order to increase sequencing depth and limit assay-specific biases. Leukapheresis yielded between about 0.85 and 9 billion PBMCs per donor. Overall study outcomes, separate from this receptor: Based on pairwise subsampling, the degree of clonotype sharing among donors was expected to be affected by sequencing depth. Naive subsets generally had larger estimated clonotype richness than memory subsets. Because the study included only a small number of donors, the genetic and exposure-history diversity represented was limited. Approximately 5% of naive CD4, 3.5% of naive CD8, approximately 2% of memory CD4, and 0.4% of memory CD8 clonotypes were shared across several donors. Only blood was sampled, and tissue TCR repertoires likely differ from those in blood. Even with the large sequencing depth, rarefaction of the sorted-subset datasets indicated that sequencing was incomplete. Compared with non-shared clonotypes, the clonotypes found in all four sorted-subset donors had higher generation probabilities.

The CDR3, cysteine through phenylalanine, is 15 amino acids long. The CDR3 DNA has 45 bases and is translated from base 1. Via the germline V gene, CDR1 is ENHRY and CDR2 SYGVKD. V gives up 6 bases and J gives up 0 bases, and the segment between their germline ends measures 15 bases. The donors were healthy, HIV-negative adults who had no recently reported acute infections or vaccinations. All donors were Caucasian adults living in Nashville, Tennessee, USA. CD4+ T cells were enriched by magnetic negative selection; naive cells were then positively selected on CD45RA, and the negative fraction formed the memory subset. Blood was obtained by leukapheresis, after which PBMCs were separated by Ficoll-Histopaque density gradient centrifugation and cryopreserved in liquid nitrogen vapor phase. Analytical flow cytometry was used to check the purity and quantity of each magnetically sorted T cell population. Genomic DNA was isolated from every sorted fraction and measured by UV absorbance on a Nanodrop 2000c.

This clone came up many times. Its cognate antigen has yet to be identified. Base quality data are lacking; no much larger clone is found one base away. Using the deep immunoSEQ assay, multiplex PCR amplified TCR CDR3 regions from genomic DNA. Genomic DNA extracted from each cell subset was distributed evenly over all wells of several immunoSEQ 96-well plates, and each plate served as one replicate. For sorted subsets, about 200 ng genomic DNA, equal to some 30,000 T cell genomes, was loaded into each replicate PCR. Purified libraries were quantified with a Qubit 3.0 fluorometer, sized on a Bioanalyzer 2100, and re-quantified with the KAPA Library Quantification kit. A separate single-read 150-cycle Illumina NextSeq 550 flow cell was used to sequence each immunoSEQ 96-well plate. The published analysis was carried out like this. Because only junctional sequences without quality scores were contained in the immunoSEQ output, filtering matching that applied to full-length reads could not be performed. Sequences were annotated with PyIR, a Python wrapper for IgBLAST v1.9, using IMGT germline references to assign V/J genes and CDR3. Any read was removed if the V/J assignment was weak (E-value above 1e-6), the CDR3 was missing, or the read contained stop codons, out-of-frame junctions, or ambiguous translated residues. V3J clonotypes were defined by identical inferred V gene, J gene, and CDR3 amino acid sequence. The percentage overlap between two repertoires was calculated by dividing the number of shared unique clonotypes by the size of the smaller repertoire. RTK rarefaction, the Chao1 estimator, and Recon v2.1 estimates of unobserved clonotypes were used to assess repertoire richness. For all TCRbeta clonotypes obtained by the gDNA method from several donors, generation probabilities were computed with OLGA. The table was pulled from immuneACCESS by TCRdb, which kept in-frame rearrangements only. Such tables lose some clones; where checked, under half of the loss comes from unresolved V genes, and the rest has no known cause. V and J calls and clone size follow that table, whereas D and trimming were derived from the DNA. The sample table contains some 630,000 clones; only one count was recorded for 60% to 80% of them. Of the sample, approximately 1.8% falls within the top ten clones.

The TCR was taken from a woman in her thirties in good health. The sample comprised memory CD4+ T cells sorted from blood. What the cell subset or site label conveys for this sample: CD45RA-negative fraction. The rearranged chain carries TRBV10-3 and TRBJ2-7, with the D call tentatively TRBD1 or TRBD2, each fitting 6 bases. CDR3 region: CAIRPGDTDSYEQYF. Here is the DNA: TGTGCCATCAGGCCGGGGGACACGGACTCCTACGAGCAGTACTTC.